This is a list of T cell receptor beta chains from one sample in a study of T-cell memory formation after mild COVID-19. TCRdb re-analysed the 5' RACE reads in MiXCR, keeping a single row per CDR3 protein. The profile shows roughly 500,000 distinct CDR3 sequences, about a fifth of them singletons. Sequenced input: PBMCs or a T cell subset sorted from them (not recorded which). All receptors come from an adult woman who had mild COVID-19 (a few samples of this study predate the infection). Cell type and time point are not known. Each CDR3 is given with its conserved first and last residue. The order of the fields is D gene, CDR3 length, V gene, clone size, J gene, CDR3 DNA, CDR3 protein. A D gene is named only where the DNA matches it firmly. Size tells how often a clone was seen (once, few, many) or the class of an expanded clone, and some rows leave it out.

.	13	TRBV7-6	many	TRBJ2-7	TGTGCCAGCAGTTTCGGGGATTCCTACGAGCAGTACTTC	CASSFGDSYEQYF
TRBD1	15	TRBV11-3	once	TRBJ2-7	TGTGCCAGCAGCCGTAATGGTCAGGGGGTCTACGAGCAGTACTTC	CASSRNGQGVYEQYF
.	15	TRBV12-3/TRBV12-4	.	TRBJ1-1	TGTGCCAGCAGGCCCGCTACATGGGGGAACACTGAAGCTTTCTTT	CASRPATWGNTEAFF
TRBD1	15	TRBV4-1	.	TRBJ2-3	TGCGCCAGCAGCCGCCTGGGACAGCTCACAGATACGCAGTATTTT	CASSRLGQLTDTQYF
.	15	TRBV2	.	TRBJ1-2	TGTGCCAGCAACGAAAAGCCCGGGACACTCTATGGCTACACCTTC	CASNEKPGTLYGYTF
TRBD2	14	TRBV20-1	.	TRBJ2-7	TGCAGTGCTAGACCAACCGGGACTAGGGGCGAGCAGTACTTC	CSARPTGTRGEQYF
TRBD2	16	TRBV7-3	few	TRBJ2-2	TGTGCCAGCAGCTCCCTGACTAACGGGAGGGACGGGGAGCTGTTTTTT	CASSSLTNGRDGELFF
TRBD2	18	TRBV24-1	few	TRBJ2-1	TGTGCCACCAGTGACCGTAACAATCTAGCGGGGACTCGCAATGAGCAGTTCTTC	CATSDRNNLAGTRNEQFF
TRBD2	15	TRBV5-1	.	TRBJ2-7	TGCGCCAGCAGCTTGGGACTAGCGGGGATCGACGAGCAGTACTTC	CASSLGLAGIDEQYF
TRBD2	20	TRBV13	.	TRBJ2-3	TGTGCCAGCAGCTTAGATGGCGCCGTTGCAGGGAGGGAGGGCACAGATACGCAGTATTTT	CASSLDGAVAGREGTDTQYF
TRBD2	14	TRBV5-4	many	TRBJ2-7	TGTGCCAGCAGCAAGAGCGGGAGTGGTTTCGAGCAGTACTTC	CASSKSGSGFEQYF
TRBD2	15	TRBV4-1	once	TRBJ2-3	TGCGCCAGCAGCCGGGGACTAGCGGTTACAGATACGCAGTATTTT	CASSRGLAVTDTQYF
TRBD1	16	TRBV4-3	many	TRBJ1-2	TGCGCCAGCAGCCACTCCTCAGGACAGGGCGGAATAGAGCACACCTTC	CASSHSSGQGGIEHTF
.	12	TRBV7-2	many	TRBJ2-3	TGTGCCAGCAGCTTGTACACAGATACGCAGTATTTT	CASSLYTDTQYF
TRBD2	15	TRBV6-5	.	TRBJ2-7	TGTGCCAGCAGACCGGGACTAGCGGGCTCCTACGAGCAGTACTTC	CASRPGLAGSYEQYF
.	14	TRBV9	few	TRBJ2-3	TGTGCCAGCAGCGTAGGGAGCCTCACAGATACGCAGTATTTT	CASSVGSLTDTQYF
TRBD2	17	TRBV10-3	.	TRBJ2-7	TGTACCATCAGTGACCAAATAGGACTAGCGGGATTCTACGAGCAGTACTTC	CTISDQIGLAGFYEQYF
.	15	TRBV5-1	.	TRBJ1-1	TGCGCCAGCAGCTTGGCCCAGATCGCGGGGGCTGAAGCTTTCTTT	CASSLAQIAGAEAFF
TRBD2	15	TRBV12-3/TRBV12-4	many	TRBJ2-7	TGTGCCAGCAGTCCGCGGACTAGCGGGGGAGTCGAGCAGTACTTC	CASSPRTSGGVEQYF
.	14	TRBV20-1	few	TRBJ2-1	TGCAGTCAAGGGAGGGACAGTTTCTACAATGAGCAGTTCTTC	CSQGRDSFYNEQFF
TRBD2	15	TRBV20-1	.	TRBJ2-7	TGCAGTGCTAGTCACGGCGGGAGGGCCACCTACGAGCAGTACTTC	CSASHGGRATYEQYF
.	17	TRBV9	.	TRBJ2-1	TGTGCCAGCAGCCCATCAATCTATGGGACTCGTTACAATGAGCAGTTCTTC	CASSPSIYGTRYNEQFF
TRBD1	14	TRBV5-1	few	TRBJ2-3	TGCGCCAGCAAAGCAGGGGGTAGTACAGATACGCAGTATTTT	CASKAGGSTDTQYF
.	15	TRBV6-5	.	TRBJ2-7	TGTGCCAGCAGTCCTAATACGGGTCTCTCCTACGAGCAGTACTTC	CASSPNTGLSYEQYF
TRBD2	17	TRBV12-3/TRBV12-4	.	TRBJ2-7	TGTGCCAGCAGTGCCGGACTAGCGGGACACCGAATCTACGAGCAGTACTTC	CASSAGLAGHRIYEQYF
.	15	TRBV19	.	TRBJ2-1	TGTGCCAGTAGTATACGGACTACGTCCTACAATGAGCAGTTCTTC	CASSIRTTSYNEQFF
TRBD1	18	TRBV24-1	.	TRBJ2-5	TGTGCCACCAGTGATAAATTTGGTGGGGGACAGAGTGGGGAGACCCAGTACTTC	CATSDKFGGGQSGETQYF
TRBD1	14	TRBV7-8	.	TRBJ1-2	TGTGCCAGCAGCGCGGACAGGGGTAACTATGGCTACACCTTC	CASSADRGNYGYTF
TRBD2	14	TRBV12-3/TRBV12-4	.	TRBJ2-7	TGTGCCAGCAGAGTAGCGGGAGGGCCAAGGGAGCAGTACTTC	CASRVAGGPREQYF
.	14	TRBV29-1	few	TRBJ2-3	TGCAGCGTTGATGGTCGGGGCCCTACAGATACGCAGTATTTT	CSVDGRGPTDTQYF
TRBD2	14	TRBV12-3/TRBV12-4	once	TRBJ2-7	TGTGCCAGCAGTCTGTTAGCGGGACTCTACGAGCAGTACTTC	CASSLLAGLYEQYF
TRBD1	13	TRBV24-1	few	TRBJ2-7	TGTGCCACCAGTGATTACAGGGGCTACGAGCAGTACTTC	CATSDYRGYEQYF
TRBD2	19	TRBV4-2	.	TRBJ2-3	TGTGCCAGCAGCCAAGCCGTGGTAGGACTAGCGGGGGACACAGATACGCAGTATTTT	CASSQAVVGLAGDTDTQYF
.	15	TRBV20-1	once	TRBJ1-1	TGCAGTGCTAGAGACGTTGAACAGGGAGCCGGTGAAGCTTTCTTT	CSARDVEQGAGEAFF
.	15	TRBV20-1	.	TRBJ1-1	TGCAGTGCCGACTCGTTCGAGCGGGGCGTCACTGAAGCTTTCTTT	CSADSFERGVTEAFF
TRBD2	15	TRBV5-1	few	TRBJ2-5	TGCGCCAGCAGTACTAGCGGGGTCCAGGGGGAGACCCAGTACTTC	CASSTSGVQGETQYF